This TCR beta chain was retrieved from a study of T cells in Graves' hyperthyroidism and ophthalmopathy. Study results and caveats: Ophthalmopathy stood apart from stable hyperthyroidism in a 13 V-J model.

It was RNA transcripts that yielded the amplified TCR beta CDR3 regions. Using the HTBI primer set, a first-round RT-PCR was run on the TCR CDR3. TCRdb reprocessed the multiplex PCR reads with MiXCR, giving one entry per CDR3 protein. The sample lists about 700,000 distinct CDR3 sequences; less than 15% were seen once. Germline loops: CDR1 SNHLY, CDR2 FYNNEI. Trimming took 1 base from V and 13 from J, leaving 16 bases between them. This CDR3 region has 13 residues. This clonotype has at least ten counts. The antigen is not known. Patients were excluded because of uncontrolled infection, other autoimmune disease, pregnancy or lactation.

The material sequenced was blood. The V and J genes are TRBV2 and TRBJ1-2; no firm D call. The TCR originated in a woman aged 18-29 years with Graves' hyperthyroidism. CDR3 nucleotides: TGTGCCAGCAGTGAAGGAACGCCCCAACTGGTCACCTTC. Translation gives CASSEGTPQLVTF.